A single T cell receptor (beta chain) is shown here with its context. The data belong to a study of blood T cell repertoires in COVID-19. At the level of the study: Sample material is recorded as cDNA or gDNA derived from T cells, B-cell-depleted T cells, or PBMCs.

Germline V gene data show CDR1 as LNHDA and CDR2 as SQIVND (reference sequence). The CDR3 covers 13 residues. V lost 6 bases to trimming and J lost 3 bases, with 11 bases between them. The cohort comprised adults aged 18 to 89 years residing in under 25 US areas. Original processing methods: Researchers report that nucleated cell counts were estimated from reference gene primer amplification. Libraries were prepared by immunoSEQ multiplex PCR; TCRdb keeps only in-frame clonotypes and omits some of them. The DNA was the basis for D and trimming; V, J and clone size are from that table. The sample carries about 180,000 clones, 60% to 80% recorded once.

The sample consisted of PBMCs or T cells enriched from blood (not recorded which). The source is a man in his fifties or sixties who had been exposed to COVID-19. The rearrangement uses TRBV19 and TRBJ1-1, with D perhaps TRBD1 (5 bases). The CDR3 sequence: CASRQDWDTEAFF. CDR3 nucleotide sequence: TGTGCCAGTAGACAGGATTGGGACACTGAAGCTTTCTTT.